This entry concerns a single T cell receptor (beta chain). The data originate from a study of Graves' ophthalmopathy and Graves' hyperthyroidism. CDR3 length: 14 residues. In germline, CDR1 is ENHRY, CDR2 SYGVKD. Trimming shortened V by 5 bases and J by 7 bases, and 14 bases separated the two germline ends. Amplifying from RNA transcripts, the study obtained TCR beta CDR3 regions. HTBI primers served in a first-round RT-PCR, which a second-round multiplex PCR followed. TCRdb called the multiplex PCR reads again in MiXCR, with one record for every CDR3 protein. This repertoire shows more than 1,000,000 distinct CDR3 sequences, roughly two fifths found once; its top ten account for approximately 12%.

This chain joins TRBV10-3 and TRBJ1-4, with D possibly being TRBD1 (6 bases). The sample taken for sequencing was peripheral blood or thyroid tissue (not recorded which). The receptor's source is an adult man with Graves' hyperthyroidism. Written as DNA, the CDR3 is TGTGCCATCAGTAGGACAGCAAACACTGAAAAACTGTTTTTT. This sequence encodes CAISRTANTEKLFF.